This TCR beta chain was captured in a study of monozygotic twins with inflammatory bowel disease. To note about this clonotype: Antigen: not known.

Looked up from germline, CDR1 is DFQATT and CDR2 is SNEGSKA (reference sequence). The CDR3 runs 15 residues. The RNA usage for each TCR library was around 4,000 ng of total RNA. During cDNA synthesis, UMIs that each contained a 6-nucleotide sample barcode were added by means of template switching. TCRdb re-called the 5' RACE reads; every CDR3 protein appears as one record, without DNA. The clone table shows 400,000 to 500,000 distinct CDR3 sequences, with the ten largest holding 2.4%. Study results and caveats: Background noise in patient repertoires may stem from differing immunosuppressive treatments.

The chain carries TRBV20-1 and TRBJ2-7. The material sequenced was blood. This clonotype was obtained from a human donor with ulcerative colitis or Crohn's disease, or a healthy co-twin of an affected twin (not recorded which). CDR3 protein: CSATSSLTSSYEQYF.